This TCR beta chain was identified during a study of CXCR3-negative and CXCR3-positive naive CD8 T cells. Overall study findings and caveats: Hydrophobicity of TRB CDR3s was greater in CXCR3-positive naive cells than in CXCR3-negative naive cells.

The germline gives CDR1 LNHDA, CDR2 SQIVND (reference sequence). The CDR3 is 15 amino acids. As regards this clonotype: The antigen is not known.

It was by 5' RACE with UMI labels that the TRB cDNA libraries were prepared. TCRdb derives one entry per CDR3 protein from the 5' RACE reads, leaving out DNA. The ten top clones account for 0.49%, within a sample of about 150,000 distinct CDR3 sequences. The sequence derives from a human donor in good health. Some clones in this sample may be carry-over from other donors' samples. This sequence joins TRBV19 and TRBJ2-1; the TCRdb call, TRBD2, lacks DNA for checking. The sample taken for sequencing was naive CXCR3+ CD8+ T cells from blood. As for subset: CD45RO-CCR7+CD27+CD95- naive CD8+ T cells expressing CXCR3 (TNR3+). The CDR3 sequence is CASARRVTQRNEQFF. The whole variable domain, filled in from reference TRBV19 and TRBJ2-1, reads DGGITQSPKYLFRKEGQNVTLSCEQNLNHDAMYWYRQDPGQGLRLIYYSQIVNDFQKGDIAEGYSVSREKKESFPLTVTSAQKNPTAFYLCASARRVTQRNEQFFGPGTRLTVL.